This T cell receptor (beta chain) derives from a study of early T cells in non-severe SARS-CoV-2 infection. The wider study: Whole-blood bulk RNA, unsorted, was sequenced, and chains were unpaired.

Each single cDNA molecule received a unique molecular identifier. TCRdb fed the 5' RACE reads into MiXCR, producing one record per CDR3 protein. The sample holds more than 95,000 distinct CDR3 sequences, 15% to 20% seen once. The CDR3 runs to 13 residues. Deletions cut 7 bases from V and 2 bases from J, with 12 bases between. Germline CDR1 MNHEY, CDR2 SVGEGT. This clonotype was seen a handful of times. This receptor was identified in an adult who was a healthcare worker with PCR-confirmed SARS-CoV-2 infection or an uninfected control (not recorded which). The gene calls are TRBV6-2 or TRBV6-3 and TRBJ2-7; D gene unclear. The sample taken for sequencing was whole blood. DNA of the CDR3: TGTGCCAGCAACGATGGAGCCGCCTACGAGCAGTACTTC. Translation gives CASNDGAAYEQYF.